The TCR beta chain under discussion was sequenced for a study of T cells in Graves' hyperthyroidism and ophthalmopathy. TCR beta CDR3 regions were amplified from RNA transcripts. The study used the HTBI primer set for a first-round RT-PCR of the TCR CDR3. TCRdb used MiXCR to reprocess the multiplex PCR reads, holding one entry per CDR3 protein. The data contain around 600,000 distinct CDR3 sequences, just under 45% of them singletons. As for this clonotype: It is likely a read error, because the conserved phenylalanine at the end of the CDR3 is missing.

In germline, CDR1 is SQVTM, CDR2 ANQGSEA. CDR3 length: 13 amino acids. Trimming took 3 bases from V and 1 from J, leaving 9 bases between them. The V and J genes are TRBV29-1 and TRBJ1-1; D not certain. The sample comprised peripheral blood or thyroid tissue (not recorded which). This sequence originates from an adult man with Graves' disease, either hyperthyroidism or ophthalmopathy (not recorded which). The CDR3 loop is CSVDRAGNTEAFV. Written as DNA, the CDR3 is TGCAGCGTTGATCGGGCCGGGAACACTGAAGCTTTCGTT.